What follows are 27 T cell receptor beta chains derived from one specimen sequenced in a study of T cell repertoires in cytomegalovirus infection. TCRdb reprocessed the reads with MiXCR, giving one entry per CDR3 protein. Of some 110,000 distinct CDR3 sequences listed, 32% are singletons. These receptors have no known antigen. This specimen was CD8+ T cells from cultured PBMCs, taken from culture after CMV antigen stimulation. The receptors originated from a human donor in good health (CMV status not recorded). Some clones in this sample may be carry-over from other donors' samples.

This clonotype was detected ten times or more. The chain recombines TRBV7-6 with TRBJ2-5; TRBD2 agrees at 8 bases. Losses at the gene ends were 5 bases for V and 4 bases for J; bases not matched to a gene: 9. The CDR3 is made up of 15 amino acids. CDR1 and CDR2 from the germline V gene are SGHVS and FNYEAQ. CDR3 sequence reads: CASSPGTRGLETQYF. In nucleotides, the CDR3 is TGTGCCAGCAGCCCCGGGACTAGGGGATTAGAGACCCAGTACTTC.

The sample holds a few counts of this clonotype. This chain connects TRBV5-4 to TRBJ2-7, with 9 bases aligning to TRBD1. There are 14 residues in the CDR3. Trimming took 4 bases from V and 1 from J; bases not matched to a gene: 3. CDR1 and CDR2 (germline): SGHNT, YYREEE (reference sequence). CDR3 bases: TGTGCCAGCAGCGCCGGGACAGGGTCCTACGAGCAGTACTTC. Its translation is CASSAGTGSYEQYF.

This clonotype was found a few times. The V call is TRBV4-1, the J call TRBJ1-1; tentatively, D is TRBD1 (5 bases). Trimming removed 4 bases at V and 0 bases at J, with 12 bases between. Germline V gene data show CDR1 as MGHRA and CDR2 as YSYEKL. The CDR3 has 15 residues. DNA of the CDR3: TGCGCCAGCAGCCCAGGGCAAGGCATGAACACTGAAGCTTTCTTT. Translation gives CASSPGQGMNTEAFF.

This clonotype was counted ten times or more. Sequence at one end of the junction differs from germline and may be a read error. This rearrangement joins TRBV6-1 to TRBJ1-5; TRBD1 agrees at 7 bases. The CDR3 length is 15 residues. Germline loops: CDR1 MNHNS, CDR2 SASEGT. CDR3 coding DNA: TGTGCCAGCAGCGAAGGGCCAGGGGGTAATCAGCCCCAGCATTTT. It yields the protein CASSEGPGGNQPQHF.

This clonotype was counted many times. The chain couples TRBV6-1 to TRBJ1-1; a weak D match, TRBD1 (5 bases). This CDR3 has 16 amino acids. V was pared by 3 bases and J by 4 bases, with 18 bases between. CDR1 and CDR2 from the germline V gene are MNHNS and SASEGT. The CDR3 DNA reads as TGTGCCAGCAGTGATCCCGCGGGGGGGATGGCCACTGAAGCTTTCTTT. It is translated as CASSDPAGGMATEAFF.

The chain is built from TRBV13 and TRBJ2-3, with TRBD1 identical over 10 bases. The CDR3 has 15 residues. Germline-derived CDR1 and CDR2 are PRHDT and FYEKMQ (reference sequence). J was trimmed by 6 bases and V by 5 bases; bases with no gene match: 8. CDR3 DNA: TGTGCCAGCAGCCCCACGACAGGGGGCATGGATACGCAGTATTTT. Its protein is CASSPTTGGMDTQYF.

This clonotype turned up a few times. A junction boundary mismatches the germline segment, possibly from a read error. The chain joins TRBV7-2 to TRBJ1-1; D is unclear. Germline-derived CDR1 and CDR2 are SGHTA and FQGNSA. This CDR3 contains 13 residues. This chain's CDR3 is CASCPQRNTEAFF. The CDR3 coding sequence is TGCGCCAGCTGCCCACAGCGTAACACTGAAGCTTTCTTT.

This clonotype occurred a few times. V and J are TRBV12-5 and TRBJ2-1; possible D gene TRBD2, 6 bases. This CDR3 has 15 residues. Trimming shortened V by 7 bases and J by 8 bases, and 21 bases separated the two germline ends. CDR1 is LGHNT and CDR2 is FRNRAP in the germline V gene. The CDR3 DNA sequence: TGTGCTAGTGCCCTTCGGCGGGAAGCCCGGGATGAGCAGTTCTTC. It translates to CASALRREARDEQFF.

This sequence joins TRBV6-6 and TRBJ1-6; D is undetermined. Deletions cut 5 bases from V and 10 bases from J, with 24 bases between. From germline, CDR1 is MNHNY and CDR2 SVGAGI (reference sequence). The CDR3 is 17 amino acids. CDR3 region: CASSDWYGSPRLSPLHF. Written as DNA, the CDR3 is TGTGCCAGCAGTGATTGGTATGGGAGTCCCCGTCTGTCACCCCTCCACTTT.

This clonotype has more than one count but fewer than ten. This chain uses TRBV19 with TRBJ2-3; 9 bases are a match to TRBD1. The germline V gene has CDR1 LNHDA and CDR2 SQIVND (reference sequence). V dropped 7 bases and J dropped 2; count of bases not matched to a gene: 4. The CDR3 spans 14 residues. CDR3 region: CASTGTGTTDTQYF. As DNA, the CDR3 is TGTGCCAGTACCGGGACAGGGACCACAGATACGCAGTATTTT.

This clonotype was seen more than once but under ten times. The V call is TRBV27, the J call TRBJ2-3; TRBD2 matches at 13 bases. CDR3 size: 18 residues. The germline gives CDR1 MNHEY, CDR2 SMNVEV (reference sequence). The J segment lost 5 bases and the V segment lost 5 bases, leaving 13 bases of the junction unmatched. CDR3 amino acids: CASSPALGTSGDVDTQYF. The DNA for the CDR3 is TGTGCCAGCAGTCCCGCACTCGGGACTAGCGGGGATGTAGATACGCAGTATTTT.

CDR3 bases: TGCAGCGACGGGGGCACTGAAGCTTTCTTT. This gives the protein CSDGGTEAFF. V is TRBV29-1 and J is TRBJ1-1, with a possible D match to TRBD1 (5 bases). This CDR3 comprises 10 residues. V lost 7 bases and J lost 4, with 7 bases in between. The germline V gene encodes CDR1 SQVTM and CDR2 ANQGSEA.

The CDR3 here is CASSPGQGLSFSAYEQYF. In DNA form, the CDR3 reads TGTGCCAGCAGCCCGGGACAGGGTCTGTCCTTTTCAGCCTACGAGCAGTACTTC. This chain uses TRBV11-1 with TRBJ2-7; 9 bases are shared with TRBD1. The junction had 16 bases not matched to a gene; V was cut back by 5 bases and J by 2 bases. Germline V gene lookup returns CDR1 SGHAT and CDR2 FQDESV (reference sequence). This CDR3 contains 18 residues.

This clonotype was picked up many times. The DNA for the CDR3 is TGTGCCAGTAGTATAGATCCGCCCGGTTTTAATCAGCCCCAGCATTTT. Protein product: CASSIDPPGFNQPQHF. The chain recombines TRBV19 with TRBJ1-5; no definite D call. The CDR3 consists of 16 residues. V was clipped by 0 bases and J by 4 bases, with 13 bases between them. The V gene's germline CDR1 is LNHDA and CDR2 SQIVND (reference sequence).

This clonotype was seen repeatedly, ten times or more. The chain employs TRBV2 and TRBJ2-2; no clear D gene. The CDR3 spans 12 residues. The germline V gene encodes CDR1 SNHLY and CDR2 FYNNEI. The V gene lost 6 bases and the J gene lost 1 base, with 3 bases spanning the gap. DNA for the CDR3: TGTGCCAGCAGCCGGAACACCGGGGAGCTGTTTTTT. Translation gives CASSRNTGELFF.

The chain links TRBV7-9 to TRBJ2-3, with 13 bases identical to TRBD2. V lost 6 bases to trimming and J lost 1 base; unmatched junction nucleotides: 4. Germline V gives CDR1 SEHNR, CDR2 FQNEAQ (reference sequence). CDR3 size: 16 residues. CDR3 sequence: CASSLGLAGGTDTQYF. The CDR3, as DNA: TGTGCCAGCAGTCTCGGACTAGCGGGGGGCACAGATACGCAGTATTTT. The full variable domain, its missing parts supplied by reference TRBV7-9 and TRBJ2-3, is DTGVSQNPRHKITKRGQNVTFRCDPISEHNRLYWYRQTLGQGPEFLTYFQNEAQLEKSRLLSDRFSAERPKGSFSTLEIQRTEQGDSAMYLCASSLGLAGGTDTQYFGPGTRLTVL.

This clonotype was observed many times. This rearrangement joins TRBV7-6 to TRBJ1-1; tentatively, D is TRBD1 (5 bases). There are 14 residues in the CDR3. V was shortened by 5 bases and J by 1 base, with 11 bases between the two germline ends. Germline CDR1 is SGHVS and CDR2 is FNYEAQ. CDR3 in DNA: TGTGCCAGCAGCCTGGGACCGCCGAACACTGAAGCTTTCTTT. Its protein product is CASSLGPPNTEAFF.

V and J are TRBV20-1 and TRBJ2-4; 7 positions agree with TRBD1. The CDR3 spans 21 residues. Germline assignment: CDR1 DFQATT and CDR2 SNEGSKA (reference sequence). Trimming cost V 6 bases and J 0 bases; bases outside gene matches: 26. CDR3 sequence reads: CSAEIYDRGQRNLLAKNIQYF. The CDR3 DNA reads TGCAGTGCCGAAATTTATGATAGGGGACAGAGAAACCTATTAGCCAAAAACATTCAGTACTTC.

The genes are TRBV6-5 and TRBJ1-2; TRBD1 might be the D (6 bases). The CDR3 covers 17 residues. Per the germline V gene, CDR1 is MNHEY and CDR2 is SVGAGI. V was pared by 6 bases and J by 1 base, with 21 bases between. The CDR3 loop is CASRKWAGDVLNYGYTF. As DNA, the CDR3 is TGTGCCAGCAGAAAATGGGCAGGGGACGTGCTTAACTATGGCTACACCTTC.

This clonotype was recorded many times. This chain connects TRBV7-2 to TRBJ1-3, with a possible D match to TRBD1 (5 bases). This CDR3 comprises 15 residues. CDR1 and CDR2 (germline): SGHTA, FQGNSA. Trimming took off 6 bases at V and 0 bases at J, with 12 bases between the two ends. The CDR3 DNA sequence: TGTGCCAGCAGTCTGACAGTGTCCTCTGGAAACACCATATATTTT. This translates into CASSLTVSSGNTIYF.

DNA of the CDR3: TGCGCCAGCAGCCAAGACGCAGGGGGCTCTGGAAACACCATATATTTT. Amino acids: CASSQDAGGSGNTIYF. The V gene is TRBV4-3, the J gene TRBJ1-3; 7 nucleotides agree with TRBD1. Trimming took 0 bases from V and 0 from J; bases not matched to a gene: 2. In germline, CDR1 is LGHNA, CDR2 YSLEER. This CDR3 has 16 residues.

This clonotype was observed a few times. The J gene is TRBJ2-7, the V gene TRBV4-2, with D uncertain. The CDR3 is 11 residues long. Trimming took off 5 bases at V and 7 bases at J, with 9 bases between the two ends. CDR1 is LGHNA and CDR2 is YNFKEQ in the germline V gene. The CDR3 DNA reads TGTGCCAGCAGCTCCCGTAGGGAGCAGTACTTC. Its translation is CASSSRREQYF.

There are many counts of this clonotype. This chain links TRBV7-2 with TRBJ2-1, with 10 bases matching TRBD1. This CDR3 comprises 14 residues. CDR1 is SGHTA, CDR2 FQGNSA, per germline. J was trimmed by 5 bases and V by 8 bases; bases with no gene match: 6. The CDR3, as DNA: TGTGCCAGCGCGGCGGGACAGGGGCACAATGAGCAGTTCTTC. It codes for CASAAGQGHNEQFF. The entire variable domain, with the rest obtained from reference TRBV7-2 and TRBJ2-1, is as follows: GAGVSQSPSNKVTEKGKDVELRCDPISGHTALYWYRQSLGQGLEFLIYFQGNSAPDKSGLPSDRFSAERTGGSVSTLTIQRTQQEDSAVYLCASAAGQGHNEQFFGPGTRLTVL.

In its sample, this clonotype was seen a few times. This sequence joins TRBV7-6 and TRBJ2-5; the match to TRBD2 covers 11 bases. Per the germline V gene, CDR1 is SGHVS and CDR2 is FNYEAQ. The CDR3 spans 17 residues. The junction had 8 bases not matched to a gene; V was cut back by 1 base and J by 4 bases. CDR3 in amino acids: CASSLEASGGPTETQYF. DNA for the CDR3: TGTGCCAGCAGCTTAGAGGCTAGCGGGGGGCCTACAGAGACCCAGTACTTC.

V usage is TRBV5-1 and J usage is TRBJ2-7; the D gene could be TRBD1 or TRBD2 (6 bases each). Per germline, CDR1 SGHRS and CDR2 YFSETQ. V lost 3 bases and J 5 bases, leaving 18 bases between the germline ends. The CDR3 extends over 15 amino acids. The CDR3 is CASSSGGLPLDEQYF. In DNA, the CDR3 is TGCGCCAGCAGCTCCGGGGGCCTCCCTCTCGACGAGCAGTACTTC.

This CDR3 is CASSQVDGARSNEQFF. The CDR3 DNA reads as TGCGCCAGCAGCCAAGTAGACGGGGCCAGGTCCAATGAGCAGTTCTTC. The V and J genes are TRBV4-1 and TRBJ2-1; D might be TRBD1 or TRBD2, each matching 5 bases. Trimming stripped 1 base from V and 6 bases from J, with 16 bases between. The CDR3 length is 16 residues. Germline loops: CDR1 MGHRA, CDR2 YSYEKL.

This chain uses TRBV4-1 with TRBJ1-2, with 9 bases lining up with TRBD1. V lost 5 bases, J lost 4 bases, and 8 bases stayed unmatched. Germline assignment: CDR1 MGHRA and CDR2 YSYEKL. The CDR3 spans 15 residues. CDR3 in DNA: TGCGCCAGCAGCGGGCGGACAGGGGATGCCTATGGCTACACCTTC. This codes for CASSGRTGDAYGYTF.